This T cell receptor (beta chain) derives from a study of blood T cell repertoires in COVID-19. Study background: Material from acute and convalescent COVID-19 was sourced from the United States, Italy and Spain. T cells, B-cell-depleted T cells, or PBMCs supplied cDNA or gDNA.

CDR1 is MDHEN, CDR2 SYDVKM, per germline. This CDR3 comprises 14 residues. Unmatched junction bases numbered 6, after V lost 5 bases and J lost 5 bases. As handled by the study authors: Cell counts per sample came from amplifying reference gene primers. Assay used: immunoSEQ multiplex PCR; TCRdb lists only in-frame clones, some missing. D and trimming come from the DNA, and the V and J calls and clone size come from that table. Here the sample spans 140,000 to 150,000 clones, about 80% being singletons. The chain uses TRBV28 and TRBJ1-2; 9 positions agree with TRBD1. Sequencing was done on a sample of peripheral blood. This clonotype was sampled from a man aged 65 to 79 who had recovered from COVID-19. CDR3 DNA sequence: TGTGCCAGCAGTGCCGGGACAGGGATATATGGCTACACCTTC. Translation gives CASSAGTGIYGYTF.